This T cell receptor (beta chain) was retrieved from a study of blood T cells in healthy people across ages. Study at large: Template switching captured about one barcoded beta molecule per two T cells.

A J-beta primer mix and a sample-barcoded 5' primer were used in a second PCR of roughly 6 to 11 cycles. TCRdb re-called the 5' RACE reads with MiXCR, one entry per CDR3 protein. This sample has hundreds of thousands of distinct CDR3 sequences, with around 43% found just once. Extraction yielded at least 6 micrograms of total RNA per sample. As concerns this clonotype: The antigen is undetermined.

Study-wide results and limits: Older age coincided with a roughly linear decline in TCR beta diversity per million T cells.

Material: blood. The receptor comes from a man at least 80 years old in good health.

Here the CDR3 DNA reads TGTGCCAGCAGTCGACAGGGGGCCGTGCGCACTGAAGCTTTCTTT. Its protein is CASSRQGAVRTEAFF. V and J are TRBV6-2 or TRBV6-3 and TRBJ1-1; 10 bases are shared with TRBD1. The CDR3 totals 15 residues. CDR1 is MNHEY, CDR2 SVGEGT, per germline. Trimming removed 5 bases from V and 4 bases from J; junction bases left unmatched: 7.